The T cell receptor (beta chain) under discussion was sequenced for a study of T cell responses to AZD1222 COVID-19 vaccine. The wider study: Analysis merged second doses at about 4 or about 12 weeks.

J was trimmed by 4 bases and V by 6 bases; bases with no gene match: 7. CDR1 and CDR2 from the germline V gene are LGHNT and FRNRAP. This CDR3 has 15 amino acids. The data were produced by immunoSEQ multiplex PCR, yet TCRdb's version contains in-frame clones alone and is incomplete. Of 140,000 to 150,000 clones in the sample, approximately 90% are singletons; the top ten hold approximately 15%. Sequencing used peripheral blood, obtained on day 0 of AZD1222 vaccination. This clonotype originated in an adult in good health. The chain has TRBV12-5 and TRBJ1-5, with TRBD1 identical over 9 bases. The chain's CDR3 is CASGPGQGGNQPQHF. Written as DNA, the CDR3 is TGTGCTAGTGGCCCGGGACAGGGCGGTAATCAGCCCCAGCATTTT.